This T cell receptor (beta chain) was sequenced in a study of OX40 agonist ivuxolimab in advanced cancers. Autoimmune disease history or systemic immunosuppression barred patients. Clones were read by immunoSEQ multiplex PCR, and TCRdb kept only the in-frame ones, dropping some. The table shows about 35,000 clones, with 84% occurring only once. The CDR3 contains 14 residues. CDR1 SEHNR and CDR2 FQNEAQ come from the germline V gene (reference sequence). V lost 6 bases and J lost 3; bases outside the gene matches: 7. Sequencing was performed on CD4+ or CD8+ T cells sorted from blood, taken in a trial of the OX40 agonist ivuxolimab. This TCR derives from an adult with an advanced solid tumor such as melanoma, head and neck, liver or kidney cancer. The chain employs TRBV7-9 and TRBJ1-1, with 7 bases matching TRBD1. Written as DNA, the CDR3 is TGTGCCAGCAGTGGGACAGAGAGTTACACTGAAGCTTTCTTT. Translating it yields CASSGTESYTEAFF.